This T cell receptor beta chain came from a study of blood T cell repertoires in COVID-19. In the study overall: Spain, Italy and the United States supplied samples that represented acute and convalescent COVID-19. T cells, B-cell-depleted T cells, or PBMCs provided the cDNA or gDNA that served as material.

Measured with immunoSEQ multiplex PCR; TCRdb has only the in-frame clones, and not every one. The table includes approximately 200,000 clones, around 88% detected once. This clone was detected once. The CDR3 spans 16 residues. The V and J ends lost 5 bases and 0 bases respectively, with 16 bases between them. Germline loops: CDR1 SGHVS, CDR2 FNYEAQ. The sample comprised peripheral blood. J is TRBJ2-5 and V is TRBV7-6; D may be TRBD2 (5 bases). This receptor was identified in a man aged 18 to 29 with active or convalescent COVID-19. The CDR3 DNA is TGTGCCAGCAGCCCTGCCGGACTTACGTACCAAGAGACCCAGTACTTC. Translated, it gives CASSPAGLTYQETQYF.